This entry is about one TCR beta chain. Its antigen remains unidentified. The V segment lost 3 bases and the J segment 1 base; nucleotides outside the gene matches: 2. The CDR3 runs to 15 residues. Germline CDR1 reads LNHDA; CDR2 reads SQIVND (reference sequence). Combining a sample-barcoded 5' primer with a J-beta primer mix, a second PCR ran for 7 to 11 cycles. Template switching added a 12-random-nucleotide identifier to every cDNA molecule. TCRdb reanalysed the 5' RACE reads using MiXCR and keeps one entry per CDR3 protein. The repertoire holds hundreds of thousands of distinct CDR3 sequences, with roughly 20% as singletons. This record comes from a study of blood T cells in healthy people across ages. Whole-study findings and limits: Estimated diversity that came from one million T cells was considered an underestimate. Naive and antigen-experienced cells were not separated, limiting conclusive comparison. Per million T cells, TCR beta diversity dropped about linearly as age rose.

The TCR was taken from a man in his 70s in good health. The V gene is TRBV19, the J gene TRBJ2-3; 9 nucleotides line up with TRBD2. The sample taken for sequencing was blood. The CDR3 nucleotides are TGTGCCAGTAGTATGCAGCGGGGGGGCACAGATACGCAGTATTTT. It is translated as CASSMQRGGTDTQYF.